Reported below is one T cell receptor (beta chain). The sample originates from a study of blood T cell repertoires in COVID-19. Study-wide context: PBMCs, B-cell-depleted T cells, or T cells provided the cDNA or gDNA that made up the material.

Method: immunoSEQ multiplex PCR; TCRdb's copy keeps in-frame clones and lacks some. The sample shows tens of thousands of clones, around 90% of them seen only once. V was clipped by 4 bases and J by 6 bases; unmatched bases: 3. The CDR3 has 14 amino acids. Looked up from germline, CDR1 is SGHTA and CDR2 is FQGTGA. This TCR was sampled from a human donor with active COVID-19. The donor label of this sample is uncertain. The material sequenced was peripheral blood. The J gene is TRBJ1-6, the V gene TRBV7-3; 7 positions match TRBD1. The chain's CDR3 is CASSSGQSNSPLHF. The CDR3 DNA follows: TGTGCCAGCAGCTCGGGACAGAGTAATTCACCCCTCCACTTT.